This T cell receptor (beta chain) was sequenced in a study of resident and recirculating memory T cells in vitiligo. CDR3 length equals 16 residues. The V end was cut by 5 bases, the J end by 9 bases, with 25 bases between. The V gene's germline CDR1 is SGHTA and CDR2 FQGNSA. Using immunoSEQ multiplex PCR, the repertoire was profiled, and TCRdb retains in-frame clones only, with some absent. The sample carries 40,000 to 50,000 clones, roughly 91% recorded once. This TCR was recovered from a male donor with vitiligo. The sample consisted of blood. V is TRBV7-2 and J is TRBJ2-5; D is perhaps TRBD2 (6 bases). The DNA of the CDR3 is TGTGCCAGCAGCCCAGGGCGGGGCAGAGGTGCTAGGGCCCAGTACTTC. Encoded protein: CASSPGRGRGARAQYF. Full variable domain (missing parts from reference TRBV7-2 and TRBJ2-5): GAGVSQSPSNKVTEKGKDVELRCDPISGHTALYWYRQSLGQGLEFLIYFQGNSAPDKSGLPSDRFSAERTGGSVSTLTIQRTQQEDSAVYLCASSPGRGRGARAQYFGPGTRLLVL.